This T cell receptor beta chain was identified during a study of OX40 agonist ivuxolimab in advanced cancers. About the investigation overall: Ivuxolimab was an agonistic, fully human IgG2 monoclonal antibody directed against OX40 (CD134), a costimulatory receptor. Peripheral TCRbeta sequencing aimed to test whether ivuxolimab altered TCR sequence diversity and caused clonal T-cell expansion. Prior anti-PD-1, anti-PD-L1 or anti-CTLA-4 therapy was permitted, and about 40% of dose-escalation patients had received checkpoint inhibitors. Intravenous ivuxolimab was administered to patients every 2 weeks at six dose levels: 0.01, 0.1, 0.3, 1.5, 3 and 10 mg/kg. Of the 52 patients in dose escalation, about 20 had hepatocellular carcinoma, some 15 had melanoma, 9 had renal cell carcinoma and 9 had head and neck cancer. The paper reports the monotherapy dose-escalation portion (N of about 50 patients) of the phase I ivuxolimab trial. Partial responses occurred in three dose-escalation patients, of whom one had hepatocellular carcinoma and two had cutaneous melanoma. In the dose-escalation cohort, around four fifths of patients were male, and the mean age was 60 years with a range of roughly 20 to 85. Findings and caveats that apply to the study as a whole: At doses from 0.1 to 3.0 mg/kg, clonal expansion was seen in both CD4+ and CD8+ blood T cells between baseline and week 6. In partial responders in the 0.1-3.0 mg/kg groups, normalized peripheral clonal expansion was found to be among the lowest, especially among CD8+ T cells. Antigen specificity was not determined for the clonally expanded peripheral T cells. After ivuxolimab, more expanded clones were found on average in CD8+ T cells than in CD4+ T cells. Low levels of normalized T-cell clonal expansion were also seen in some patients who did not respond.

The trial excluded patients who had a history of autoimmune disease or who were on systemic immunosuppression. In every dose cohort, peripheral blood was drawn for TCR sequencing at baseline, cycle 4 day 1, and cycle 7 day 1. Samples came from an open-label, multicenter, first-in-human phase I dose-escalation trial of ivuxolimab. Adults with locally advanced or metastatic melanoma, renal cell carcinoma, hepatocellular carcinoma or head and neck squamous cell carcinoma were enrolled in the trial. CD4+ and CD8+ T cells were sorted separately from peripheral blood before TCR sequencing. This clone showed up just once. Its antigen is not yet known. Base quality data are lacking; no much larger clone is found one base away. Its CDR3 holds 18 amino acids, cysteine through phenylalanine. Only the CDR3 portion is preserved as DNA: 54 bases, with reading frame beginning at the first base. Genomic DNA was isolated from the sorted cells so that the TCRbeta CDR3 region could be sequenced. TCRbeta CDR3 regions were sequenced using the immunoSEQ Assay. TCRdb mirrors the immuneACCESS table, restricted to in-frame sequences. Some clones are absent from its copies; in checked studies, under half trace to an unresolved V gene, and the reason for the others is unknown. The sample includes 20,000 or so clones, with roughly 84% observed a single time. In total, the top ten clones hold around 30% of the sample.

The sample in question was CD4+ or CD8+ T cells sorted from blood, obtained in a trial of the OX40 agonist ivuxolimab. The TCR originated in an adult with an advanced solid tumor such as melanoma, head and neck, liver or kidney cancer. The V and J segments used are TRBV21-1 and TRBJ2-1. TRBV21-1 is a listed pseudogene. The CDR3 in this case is CASSKEKGRRFSYNEQFF. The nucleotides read TGTGCCAGCAGCAAAGAGAAAGGACGGCGATTCTCCTACAATGAGCAGTTCTTC.